The T cell receptor (beta chain) under discussion was sequenced for a study of response to subunit inactivated influenza vaccine. The junction had 11 bases not matched to a gene; V was cut back by 7 bases and J by 3 bases. Germline V gives CDR1 MDHEN, CDR2 SYDVKM. The CDR3 spans 15 residues. This clonotype was recorded only once. TCRdb independently ran MiXCR on the RT-PCR reads; one entry per CDR3 protein. Among about 570,000 distinct CDR3 sequences listed, about 11% were seen once. A further study also used this sample, focusing on T cells expressing NK-cell markers. That report notes: UMI-tagged 5'RACE template switching yielded the TCR beta cDNA. There were a handful of donors in whom these clonotypes also led the CD3+CD56-NKG2C+ fraction.

Sequences were derived from PBMCs from blood, sampled on the day of vaccination. This chain links TRBV28 with TRBJ2-7; 8 bases agree with TRBD2. This TCR was sampled from a man in his fifties who received an inactivated influenza vaccine. The CDR3 region has the DNA TGTGCCAGCATCTCACCCCGGGGGGGAAACTACGAGCAGTACTTC. Protein product: CASISPRGGNYEQYF. The complete variable domain, with remaining parts taken from reference TRBV28 and TRBJ2-7, reads DVKVTQSSRYLVKRTGEKVFLECVQDMDHENMFWYRQDPGLGLRLIYFSYDVKMKEKGDIPEGYSVSREKKERFSLILESASTNQTSMYLCASISPRGGNYEQYFGPGTRLTVT.